One and the same sample provided the 29 T cell receptor beta chains below, sequenced in a study of siplizumab effects on memory and regulatory T cells. The repertoire was sequenced with immunoSEQ multiplex PCR; TCRdb's copy has only in-frame clones and lacks some. The repertoire has about 120,000 clones, 94% of them found once; the top ten carry around 1.7%. Sequencing was carried out using non-Treg CD4+ T cells sorted from blood. The receptors derive from a human donor in good health.

The J gene is TRBJ2-3, the V gene TRBV10-3, with 12 positions matching TRBD2. The CDR3 is 16 residues long. Per germline, CDR1 ENHRY and CDR2 SYGVKD. V trimming: 10 bases; J trimming: 0 bases; junction bases outside the gene matches: 8. This CDR3 is CATTLAGGASTDTQYF. CDR3 DNA sequence: TGTGCCACGACGCTAGCGGGGGGGGCGAGCACAGATACGCAGTATTTT.

This clone was recorded once. The CDR3 bases are TGTGCCAGCAGCCTAAACCATCAACAGGGGGCTGCTGAAGCTTTCTTT. Its protein is CASSLNHQQGAAEAFF. The chain uses TRBV7-2 and TRBJ1-1; 9 nucleotides agree with TRBD1. The CDR3 has 16 amino acids. Germline-derived CDR1 and CDR2 are SGHTA and FQGNSA. V gave up 5 bases and J gave up 6 bases; unmatched junction bases: 13.

V gene TRBV4-1 combines with J gene TRBJ1-6, with D hard to call. This CDR3 has 18 amino acids. Trimming cost V 4 bases and J 0 bases, with 16 bases left between them. Germline values: CDR1 MGHRA, CDR2 YSYEKL. CDR3 region: CASSPSDQRVSYNSPLHF. The CDR3 DNA follows: TGCGCCAGCAGCCCCTCAGATCAGCGAGTCTCCTATAATTCACCCCTCCACTTT.

The chain couples TRBV6-1 to TRBJ2-3; D not certain. V shed 7 bases and J shed 0 bases, with 8 bases lying between them. Per germline, CDR1 MNHNS and CDR2 SASEGT. The CDR3 covers 13 residues. As DNA, the CDR3 is TGTGCCAGCATCGGCCAGAGCACAGATACGCAGTATTTT. It translates to CASIGQSTDTQYF.

This clone was seen once. This chain connects TRBV7-6 to TRBJ1-1, with D tentatively TRBD1 (6 bases). This CDR3 is built from 17 residues. The germline V and J ends were trimmed by 5 bases and 0 bases, with 19 bases remaining between them. Germline assignment: CDR1 SGHVS and CDR2 FNYEAQ. The CDR3 DNA sequence: TGTGCCAGCAGCCTCAACGAGGGGGTTACGTTGAACACTGAAGCTTTCTTT. It is translated as CASSLNEGVTLNTEAFF. The whole variable domain, filled in from reference TRBV7-6 and TRBJ1-1, reads GAGVSQSPRYKVTKRGQDVALRCDPISGHVSLYWYRQALGQGPEFLTYFNYEAQQDKSGLPNDRFSAERPEGSISTLTIQRTEQRDSAMYRCASSLNEGVTLNTEAFFGQGTRLTVV.

The chain carries TRBV29-1 and TRBJ2-1; D tentatively reads TRBD1 or TRBD2 (6 bases each). V gave up 1 base and J gave up 12 bases, with 13 bases separating them. Germline V lookup: CDR1 SQVTM, CDR2 ANQGSEA. The CDR3 is made up of 12 amino acids. CDR3 DNA: TGCAGCGTTGAAGGAGGGGGGAAGTGGCAGTTCTTC. Translated, it gives CSVEGGGKWQFF.

This chain uses TRBV10-3 with TRBJ1-2; unclear D gene. Trimming stripped 0 bases from V and 8 bases from J, with 10 bases between. Germline V gives CDR1 ENHRY, CDR2 SYGVKD. This CDR3 contains 13 residues. CDR3 DNA: TGTGCCATCAGTGAGTCTGAGGTTCTCGGCTACACCTTC. Translated, it gives CAISESEVLGYTF.

This clone occurred a few times. The chain combines TRBV25-1 with TRBJ1-1; the D gene is possibly TRBD1 (5 bases). The germline V and J ends were trimmed by 3 bases and 0 bases, with 5 bases remaining between them. The CDR3 is 13 residues long. Germline CDR1 MGHDK, CDR2 SYGVNS. The CDR3 protein is CASSDRVNTEAFF. CDR3 DNA: TGTGCCAGCAGTGACAGGGTGAACACTGAAGCTTTCTTT.

The CDR3 here is CASSRDSYEQYF. The CDR3 coding sequence is TGTGCCAGCAGTCGCGACTCTTACGAGCAGTACTTC. The V call is TRBV6-5, the J call TRBJ2-7; D unclear. CDR1 is MNHEY and CDR2 is SVGAGI in the germline V gene. The CDR3 has 12 residues. With 5 bases removed from V and 4 bases from J, the gap between germline ends came to 9 bases.

The J gene is TRBJ2-1, the V gene TRBV2, with D unclear. Trimming removed 2 bases from V and 15 bases from J, with 11 bases in between. The CDR3 is made up of 11 amino acids. The V gene's germline CDR1 is SNHLY and CDR2 FYNNEI. The CDR3 sequence: CASSEWSPPFF. Written as DNA, the CDR3 is TGTGCCAGCAGTGAATGGTCCCCCCCGTTCTTC.

The V call is TRBV29-1, the J call TRBJ1-1; 7 bases are shared with TRBD1. The CDR3 is made up of 13 amino acids. Trimming at V came to 6 bases and at J to 4 bases, leaving 8 bases not matched to a gene. The germline V gene encodes CDR1 SQVTM and CDR2 ANQGSEA. This chain's CDR3 is CSVAKDRSTEAFF. The CDR3 DNA reads TGCAGCGTCGCTAAGGACAGGAGCACTGAAGCTTTCTTT.

The rearrangement uses TRBV7-2 and TRBJ2-7, with 10 bases aligning to TRBD1. Germline CDR1 is SGHTA and CDR2 is FQGNSA. The CDR3 extends over 14 amino acids. V lost 5 bases to trimming and J lost 3 bases; unmatched junction nucleotides: 4. CDR3 DNA sequence: TGTGCCAGCAGCCGGGACAGGGGTCACTACGAGCAGTACTTC. It encodes CASSRDRGHYEQYF.

In nucleotides, the CDR3 is TGTGCAGGGGGGACTTTGGCTGCCCTTGGGCTCACCTTC. Its protein is CAGGTLAALGLTF. The chain links TRBV2 to TRBJ1-2, with a weak D call TRBD1 (6 bases). Germline V gives CDR1 SNHLY, CDR2 FYNNEI. The CDR3 sequence is 13 residues long.

The chain combines TRBV6-1 with TRBJ2-2, with 12 positions matching TRBD2. Germline CDR1 is MNHNS and CDR2 is SASEGT. This CDR3 contains 16 residues. J gave up 5 bases and V 4 bases, and 5 bases lay outside the gene matches. CDR3 sequence: CASSASGGAVTGELFF. The CDR3 nucleotides are TGTGCCAGCAGTGCTAGCGGGGGGGCGGTTACCGGGGAGCTGTTTTTT.

The chain recombines TRBV7-8 with TRBJ2-7, with TRBD1 matching 7 bases. CDR3 size: 14 residues. The junction had 7 bases not matched to a gene; V was cut back by 5 bases and J by 3 bases. Germline values: CDR1 SGHVS, CDR2 FQNEAQ. CDR3 coding DNA: TGTGCCAGCAGCCCGAGACAGGGAAACTACGAGCAGTACTTC. It codes for CASSPRQGNYEQYF.

The rearrangement joins TRBV6-1 to TRBJ2-7; D remains unclear. CDR1 is MNHNS, CDR2 SASEGT, per germline. Deletions cut 7 bases from V and 3 bases from J, with 16 bases between. The length of the CDR3 is 14 residues. The CDR3 DNA sequence: TGTGCCAGCACCTCGGTGGGCAGATACTACGAGCAGTACTTC. It is translated as CASTSVGRYYEQYF.

The CDR3 DNA reads TGTGCCATCAGTGGGGGGATGAACACTGAAGCTTTCTTT. The encoded protein is CAISGGMNTEAFF. The chain employs TRBV10-3 and TRBJ1-1; a weak D match, TRBD1 (5 bases). The germline CDR1 and CDR2 sequences are ENHRY and SYGVKD. The V end lost 4 bases, the J end lost 0 bases, and 6 bases lay between the germline ends. This CDR3 is 13 amino acids long.

This chain joins TRBV5-1 and TRBJ2-1; 13 bases map to TRBD2. Germline assignment: CDR1 SGHRS and CDR2 YFSETQ. This CDR3 comprises 19 residues. V was clipped by 4 bases and J by 4 bases; unmatched bases: 14. CDR3 sequence (DNA): TGCGCCAGCAGCAATAACCCGGGACTAGCGGGGCTCTTTTACAATGAGCAGTTCTTC. It translates to CASSNNPGLAGLFYNEQFF.

A remark on this clone: An end of the junction differs from the germline gene, which may be a read error. The chain links TRBV2 to TRBJ1-1; TRBD1 matches at 8 bases. The CDR3 consists of 13 residues. CDR1 is SNHLY and CDR2 is FYNNEI in the germline V gene. The CDR3, as DNA: TGTGCCACAAGGGGACAGGCGGGAACTGAAACTTTCTTT. Translation gives CATRGQAGTETFF.

V gene TRBV18 combines with J gene TRBJ2-1; 9 bases fit TRBD1. The CDR3 runs 13 residues. CDR1 is KGHSH and CDR2 is LQKENI in the germline V gene. Losses at the gene ends were 6 bases for V and 7 bases for J; bases not matched to a gene: 4. CDR3 region: CASSGQGANEQFF. The CDR3 DNA is TGTGCCAGCTCGGGACAGGGCGCGAATGAGCAGTTCTTC.

This chain uses TRBV5-1 with TRBJ2-3, with D hard to call. Germline-derived CDR1 and CDR2 are SGHRS and YFSETQ. The CDR3 loop spans 12 amino acids. Trimming pared 0 bases from V and 4 bases from J, leaving 3 bases between. The CDR3 region is CASSLDSDTQYF. Written as DNA, the CDR3 is TGCGCCAGCAGCTTGGACTCAGATACGCAGTATTTT.

V usage is TRBV5-1 and J usage is TRBJ2-5; 9 bases are a match to TRBD2. V trimming: 3 bases; J trimming: 4 bases; junction bases outside the gene matches: 13. The germline V gene encodes CDR1 SGHRS and CDR2 YFSETQ. The CDR3 has 17 amino acids. CDR3 region: CASSSVAGAGGVETQYF. The CDR3 DNA reads TGCGCCAGCAGCTCCGTCGCGGGGGCGGGAGGGGTAGAGACCCAGTACTTC.

This chain uses TRBV15 with TRBJ2-7; D possibly corresponds to TRBD2 (6 bases). Germline CDR1 reads LNHNV; CDR2 reads YYDKDF (reference sequence). The ends were cut back, 6 bases at V and 1 base at J, with 16 bases in the middle. The CDR3 runs 15 residues. The CDR3, as DNA: TGTGCCACCAGGAGGGACTCCGTGATTTCCTACGAGCAGTACTTC. It specifies CATRRDSVISYEQYF.

The CDR3: CAGYRDSVLQETQYF. CDR3 sequence (DNA): TGTGCCGGATACCGGGACAGTGTTCTCCAAGAGACCCAGTACTTC. This chain uses TRBV21-1 with TRBJ2-5; the table assigns TRBD1, which was not confirmed against the DNA. TRBV21-1 is a known pseudogene. This CDR3 region has 15 residues.

The chain joins TRBV23-1 to TRBJ1-2; unclear D gene. TRBV23-1 is an open reading frame, and its role is uncertain. Trimming stripped 11 bases from V and 0 bases from J, with 16 bases between. The CDR3 extends over 14 amino acids. CDR3 residues: CAPRTSKANYGYTF. CDR3 coding DNA: TGCGCCCCCCGTACATCGAAGGCTAACTATGGCTACACCTTC.

This rearrangement joins TRBV14 to TRBJ1-1; possibly TRBD1 for D (6 bases). The CDR3 contains 17 residues. Trimming removed 4 bases at V and 0 bases at J, with 18 bases between. Germline loops: CDR1 SGHDN, CDR2 FVKESK. The CDR3 loop reads CASSPSPGENMNTEAFF. Written as DNA, the CDR3 is TGTGCCAGCAGCCCTTCCCCAGGGGAGAACATGAACACTGAAGCTTTCTTT.

V gene TRBV18 combines with J gene TRBJ2-1; either TRBD1 or TRBD2 may supply D (5 bases each). The CDR3 is made up of 16 amino acids. The ends were cut back, 6 bases at V and 8 bases at J, with 23 bases in the middle. Germline CDR1 KGHSH, CDR2 LQKENI. In nucleotides, the CDR3 is TGTGCCAGCTCCACCGGGGCAACAGGCCCTTCGGATGAGCAGTTCTTC. The encoded protein is CASSTGATGPSDEQFF.

The table lists this clone with a few counts. This rearrangement joins TRBV4-1 to TRBJ1-3, with a tentative D call TRBD1 (5 bases). The CDR3 extends over 15 amino acids. Germline values: CDR1 MGHRA, CDR2 YSYEKL. The V end was cut by 2 bases, the J end by 2 bases, with 10 bases between. CDR3 nucleotides: TGCGCCAGCAGCCAATGGGGACTACCTGGAAACACCATATATTTT. Its translation is CASSQWGLPGNTIYF.

The rearrangement links TRBV5-4 to TRBJ1-1; a weak D match, TRBD1 (6 bases). Germline loops: CDR1 SGHNT, CDR2 YYREEE (reference sequence). The CDR3 covers 13 residues. Trimming cost V 7 bases and J 1 base, with 11 bases left between them. The CDR3 loop reads CASGEQGNTEAFF. The CDR3 DNA sequence: TGTGCCAGCGGGGAACAGGGGAACACTGAAGCTTTCTTT.